This TCR beta chain is drawn from a study of T cells in localized non-small cell lung cancer. The V and J ends lost 3 bases and 4 bases respectively, with 8 bases between them. The CDR3 runs to 13 residues. CDR1 is LNHDA and CDR2 is SQIVND in the germline V gene (reference sequence). Sequencing used immunoSEQ multiplex PCR; TCRdb keeps in-frame clones, though not all of them. The sample carries tens of thousands of clones, 86% recorded once. The study's findings and limits: Clonality of T cells reached its maximum in uninvolved adjacent lung, surpassing tumor. Greater blood T cell density accompanied longer overall survival. Heterogeneity within the tumor remains possible, as just one region underwent sequencing. Of the top 100 tumor clones, median around 50 were in adjacent lung, 25 to 35 among its top 100.

Concerning this clone: Its target is unknown.

This sequence was found in a male donor aged 60 or over with stage III squamous cell lung carcinoma. Source: peripheral blood, taken before any cancer treatment. The chain links TRBV19 to TRBJ2-3; D remains ambiguous. The CDR3 sequence is CASSMARSDTQYF. The CDR3 DNA reads TGTGCCAGTAGTATGGCCAGGTCAGATACGCAGTATTTT.